This T cell receptor (beta chain) was identified in a study of beta chain features in type 1 diabetes. Study-level findings and limits: Shortening of TCRB CDR3s, moderate but significant, appeared in all four CD4+ subsets of Type 1 diabetes patients. Over-representation of high TCR-expressing cells was a possible consequence of cDNA sequencing. Patients showed naive, central memory and Treg TCRB repertoires that appeared more similar than those of healthy donors.

This clone has only a few counts. Its antigen is not identified. Reverse transcribing all isolated RNA meant expressed TCRB transcripts were sequenced. Naive, central memory and regulatory T cell samples yielded roughly 3.5 million reads on average. Libraries were prepared by immunoSEQ multiplex PCR; TCRdb keeps only in-frame clonotypes and omits some of them. The sample consists of about 660,000 clones, about an eighth of them appearing once. Sorting that relied on CD45RO/CCR7/CD25/CD127/CD95/CD27 yielded CD4+ naive, central memory, regulatory and stem cell-like memory cells. Germline CDR1 reads SGHRS; CDR2 reads YFSETQ. Trimming stripped 6 bases from V and 0 bases from J, with 14 bases between. The CDR3 consists of 15 residues.

The receptor was derived from a man aged 18 to 29 with type 1 diabetes. Input material: naive CD4+ T cells from blood. V and J are TRBV5-1 and TRBJ2-3, with TRBD2 as a possible D gene (6 bases). The CDR3 nucleotides are TGCGCCAGCACTCGGGGGAGTTCTAGCACAGATACGCAGTATTTT. It codes for CASTRGSSSTDTQYF. The complete variable domain, with remaining parts taken from reference TRBV5-1 and TRBJ2-3, reads KAGVTQTPRYLIKTRGQQVTLSCSPISGHRSVSWYQQTPGQGLQFLFEYFSETQRNKGNFPGRFSGRQFSNSRSEMNVSTLELGDSALYLCASTRGSSSTDTQYFGPGTRLTVL.